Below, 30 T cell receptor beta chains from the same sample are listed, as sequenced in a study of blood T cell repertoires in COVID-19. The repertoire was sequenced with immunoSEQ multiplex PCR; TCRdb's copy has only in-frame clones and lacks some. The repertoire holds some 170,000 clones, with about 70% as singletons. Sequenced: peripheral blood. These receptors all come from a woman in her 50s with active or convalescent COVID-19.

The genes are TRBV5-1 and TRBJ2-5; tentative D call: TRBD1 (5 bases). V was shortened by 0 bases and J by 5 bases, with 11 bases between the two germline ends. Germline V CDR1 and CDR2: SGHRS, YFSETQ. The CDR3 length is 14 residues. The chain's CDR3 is CASSLAAGLETQYF. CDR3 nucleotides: TGCGCCAGCAGCTTGGCCGCAGGGTTGGAGACCCAGTACTTC.

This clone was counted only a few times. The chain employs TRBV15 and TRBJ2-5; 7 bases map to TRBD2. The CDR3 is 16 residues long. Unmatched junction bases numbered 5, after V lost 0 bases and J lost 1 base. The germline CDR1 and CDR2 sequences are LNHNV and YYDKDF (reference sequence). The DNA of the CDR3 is TGTGCCACCAGCAGAGACCGGACTAGGGGCCAAGAGACCCAGTACTTC. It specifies CATSRDRTRGQETQYF.

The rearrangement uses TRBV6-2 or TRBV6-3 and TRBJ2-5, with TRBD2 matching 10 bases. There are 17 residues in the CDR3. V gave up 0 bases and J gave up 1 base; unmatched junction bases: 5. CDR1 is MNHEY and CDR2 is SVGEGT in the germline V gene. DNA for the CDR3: TGTGCCAGCAGTTACTCCCCACGACTAGCGGGCCAAGAGACCCAGTACTTC. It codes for CASSYSPRLAGQETQYF.

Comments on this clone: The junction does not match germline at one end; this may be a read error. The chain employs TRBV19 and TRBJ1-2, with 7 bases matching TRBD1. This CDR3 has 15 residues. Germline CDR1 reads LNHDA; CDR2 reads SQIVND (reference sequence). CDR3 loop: CASSLDRTGFYGYTF. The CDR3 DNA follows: TGTGCCAGTAGTCTAGACCGGACAGGTTTCTATGGCTACACCTTC.

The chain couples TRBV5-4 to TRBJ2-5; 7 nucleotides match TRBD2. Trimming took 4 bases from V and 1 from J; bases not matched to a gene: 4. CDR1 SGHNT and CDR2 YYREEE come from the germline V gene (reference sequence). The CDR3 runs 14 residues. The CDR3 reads CASSRGTTQETQYF. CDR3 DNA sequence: TGTGCCAGCAGCCGTGGGACTACCCAAGAGACCCAGTACTTC.

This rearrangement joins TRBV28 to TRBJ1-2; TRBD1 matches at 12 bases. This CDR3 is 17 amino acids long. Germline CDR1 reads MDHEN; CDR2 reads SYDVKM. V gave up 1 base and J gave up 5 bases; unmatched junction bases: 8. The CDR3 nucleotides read TGTGCCAGCAGTTTATTTCGGGACAGGGGGCGATGGTATGGCTACACCTTC. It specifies CASSLFRDRGRWYGYTF.

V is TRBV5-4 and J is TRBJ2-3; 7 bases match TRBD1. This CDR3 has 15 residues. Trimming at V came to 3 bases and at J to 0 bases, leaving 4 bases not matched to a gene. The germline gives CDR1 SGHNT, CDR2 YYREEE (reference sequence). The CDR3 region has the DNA TGTGCCAGCAGCTCCCTCAGGGGGAGCACAGATACGCAGTATTTT. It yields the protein CASSSLRGSTDTQYF.

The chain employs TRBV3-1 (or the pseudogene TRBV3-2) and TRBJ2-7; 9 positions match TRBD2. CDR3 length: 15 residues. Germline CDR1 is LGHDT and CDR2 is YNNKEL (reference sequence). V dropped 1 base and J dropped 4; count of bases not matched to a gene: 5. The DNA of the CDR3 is TGTGCCAGCAGCCAAGGGCTAGCGGGACTATACGAGCAGTACTTC. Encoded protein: CASSQGLAGLYEQYF.

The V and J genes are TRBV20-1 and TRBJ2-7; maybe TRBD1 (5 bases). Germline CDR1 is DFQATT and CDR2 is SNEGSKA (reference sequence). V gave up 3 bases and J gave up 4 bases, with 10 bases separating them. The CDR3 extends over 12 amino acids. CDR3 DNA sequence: TGCAGTGCTAGTCCAACAGGATACGAGCAGTACTTC. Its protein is CSASPTGYEQYF.

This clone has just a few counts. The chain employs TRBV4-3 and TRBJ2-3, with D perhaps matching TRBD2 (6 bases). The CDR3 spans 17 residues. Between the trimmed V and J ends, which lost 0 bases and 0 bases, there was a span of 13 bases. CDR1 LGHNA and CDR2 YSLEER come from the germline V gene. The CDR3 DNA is TGCGCCAGCAGCCAAGATAGGCGGACTACTAGCACAGATACGCAGTATTTT. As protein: CASSQDRRTTSTDTQYF.

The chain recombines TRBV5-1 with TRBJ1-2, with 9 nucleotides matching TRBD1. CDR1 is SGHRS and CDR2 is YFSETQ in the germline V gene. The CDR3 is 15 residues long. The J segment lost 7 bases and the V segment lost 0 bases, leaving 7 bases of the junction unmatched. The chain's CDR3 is CASSLGGTGSSGYTF. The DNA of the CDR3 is TGCGCCAGCAGCTTGGGAGGGACAGGGTCTAGTGGCTACACCTTC.

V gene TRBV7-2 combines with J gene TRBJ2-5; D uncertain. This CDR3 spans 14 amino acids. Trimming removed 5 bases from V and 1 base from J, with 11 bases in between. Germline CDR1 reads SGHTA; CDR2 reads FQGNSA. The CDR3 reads CASSLKRVQETQYF. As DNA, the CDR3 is TGTGCCAGCAGCCTAAAGCGTGTCCAAGAGACCCAGTACTTC.

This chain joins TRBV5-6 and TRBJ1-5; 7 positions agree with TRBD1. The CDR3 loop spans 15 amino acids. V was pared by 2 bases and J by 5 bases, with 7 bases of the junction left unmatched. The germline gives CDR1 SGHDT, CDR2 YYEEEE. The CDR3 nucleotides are TGTGCCAGCAGCTTTGGATCTCAGGGGGATCAGCCCCAGCATTTT. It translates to CASSFGSQGDQPQHF.

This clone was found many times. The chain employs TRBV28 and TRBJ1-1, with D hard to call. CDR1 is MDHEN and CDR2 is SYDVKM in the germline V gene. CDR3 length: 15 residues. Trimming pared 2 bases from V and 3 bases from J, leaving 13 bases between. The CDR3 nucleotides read TGTGCCAGCAGTTTAGTGGGGAGGTGGGACACTGAAGCTTTCTTT. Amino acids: CASSLVGRWDTEAFF.

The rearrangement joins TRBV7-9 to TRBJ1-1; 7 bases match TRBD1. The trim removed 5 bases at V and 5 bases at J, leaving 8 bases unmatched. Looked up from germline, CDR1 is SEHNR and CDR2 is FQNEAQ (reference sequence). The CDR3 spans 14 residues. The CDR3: CASSVDRDGTEAFF. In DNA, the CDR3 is TGTGCCAGCAGCGTTGACAGGGACGGGACTGAAGCTTTCTTT.

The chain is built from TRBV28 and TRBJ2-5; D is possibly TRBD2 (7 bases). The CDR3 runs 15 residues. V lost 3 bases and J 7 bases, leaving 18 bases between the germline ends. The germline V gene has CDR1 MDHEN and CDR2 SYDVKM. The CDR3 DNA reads TGTGCCAGCAGTTTCGGGGGGCGGGAGAGAGGGACCCAGTACTTC. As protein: CASSFGGRERGTQYF.

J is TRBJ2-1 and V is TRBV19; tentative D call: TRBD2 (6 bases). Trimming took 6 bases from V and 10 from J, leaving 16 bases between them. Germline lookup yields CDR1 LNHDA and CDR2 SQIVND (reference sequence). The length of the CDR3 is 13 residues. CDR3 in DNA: TGTGCCAGTAGGGAAAGGGCCCGGGAGGAGCAGTTCTTC. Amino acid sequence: CASRERAREEQFF.

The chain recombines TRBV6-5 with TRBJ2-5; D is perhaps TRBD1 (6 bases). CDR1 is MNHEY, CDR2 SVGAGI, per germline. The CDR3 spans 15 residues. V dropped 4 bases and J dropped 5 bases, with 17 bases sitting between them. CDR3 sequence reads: CASSLRQGLGETQYF. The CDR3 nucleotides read TGTGCCAGCAGTTTGAGGCAGGGGTTGGGCGAGACCCAGTACTTC.

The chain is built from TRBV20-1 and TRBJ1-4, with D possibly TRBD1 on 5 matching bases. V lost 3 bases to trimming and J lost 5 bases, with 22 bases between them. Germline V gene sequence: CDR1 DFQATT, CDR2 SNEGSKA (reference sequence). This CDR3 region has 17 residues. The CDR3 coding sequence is TGCAGTGCTAGTTTGGGGGGGAGAGGAACTGGCAATGAAAAACTGTTTTTT. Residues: CSASLGGRGTGNEKLFF.

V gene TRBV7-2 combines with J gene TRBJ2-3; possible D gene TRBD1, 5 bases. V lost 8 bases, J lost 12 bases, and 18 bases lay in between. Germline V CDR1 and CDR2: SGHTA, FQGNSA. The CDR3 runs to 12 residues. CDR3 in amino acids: CASQTPNRPQYF. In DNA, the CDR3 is TGTGCCAGCCAAACCCCTAACAGGCCCCAGTATTTT.

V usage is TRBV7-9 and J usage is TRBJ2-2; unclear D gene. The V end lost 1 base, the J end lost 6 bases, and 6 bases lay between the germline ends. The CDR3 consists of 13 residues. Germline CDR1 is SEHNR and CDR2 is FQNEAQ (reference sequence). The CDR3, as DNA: TGTGCCAGCAGCTTAGGGGCTCCCGGGGAGCTGTTTTTT. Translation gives CASSLGAPGELFF.

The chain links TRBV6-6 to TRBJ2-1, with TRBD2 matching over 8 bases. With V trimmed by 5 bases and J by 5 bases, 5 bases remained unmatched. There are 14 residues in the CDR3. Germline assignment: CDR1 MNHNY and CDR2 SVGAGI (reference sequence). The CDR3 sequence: CASSTGGPNNEQFF. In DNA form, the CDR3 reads TGTGCCAGCAGTACGGGAGGGCCGAACAATGAGCAGTTCTTC.

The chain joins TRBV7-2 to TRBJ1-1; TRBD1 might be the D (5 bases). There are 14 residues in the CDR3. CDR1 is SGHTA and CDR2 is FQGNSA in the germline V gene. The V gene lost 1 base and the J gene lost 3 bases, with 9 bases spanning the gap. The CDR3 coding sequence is TGTGCCAGCAGCTTAGGTGGGGGGTACACTGAAGCTTTCTTT. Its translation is CASSLGGGYTEAFF.

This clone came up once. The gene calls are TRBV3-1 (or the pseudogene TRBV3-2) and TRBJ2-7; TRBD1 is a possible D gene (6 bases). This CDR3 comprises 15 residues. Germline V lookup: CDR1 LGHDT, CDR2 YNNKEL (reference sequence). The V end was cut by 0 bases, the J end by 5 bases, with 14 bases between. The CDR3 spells CASSQDYGRGNEQYF. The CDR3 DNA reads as TGTGCCAGCAGCCAAGACTACGGCAGGGGCAACGAGCAGTACTTC.

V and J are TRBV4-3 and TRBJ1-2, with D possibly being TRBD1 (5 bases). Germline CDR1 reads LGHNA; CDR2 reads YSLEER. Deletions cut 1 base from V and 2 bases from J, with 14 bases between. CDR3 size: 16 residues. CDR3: CASSQGVRQGNYGYTF. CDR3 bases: TGCGCCAGCAGCCAAGGAGTACGGCAGGGAAACTATGGCTACACCTTC.

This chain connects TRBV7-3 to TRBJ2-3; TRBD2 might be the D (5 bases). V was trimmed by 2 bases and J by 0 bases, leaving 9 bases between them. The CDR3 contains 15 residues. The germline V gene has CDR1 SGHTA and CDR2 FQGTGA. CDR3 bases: TGTGCCAGCAGCTTATCTAGCACGAGCACAGATACGCAGTATTTT. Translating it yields CASSLSSTSTDTQYF.

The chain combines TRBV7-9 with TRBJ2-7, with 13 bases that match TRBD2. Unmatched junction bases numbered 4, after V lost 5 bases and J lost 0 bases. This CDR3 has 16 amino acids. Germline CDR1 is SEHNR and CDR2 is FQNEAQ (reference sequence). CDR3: CASSQGLAGNSYEQYF. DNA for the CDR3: TGTGCCAGCAGCCAGGGACTAGCGGGAAACTCCTACGAGCAGTACTTC.

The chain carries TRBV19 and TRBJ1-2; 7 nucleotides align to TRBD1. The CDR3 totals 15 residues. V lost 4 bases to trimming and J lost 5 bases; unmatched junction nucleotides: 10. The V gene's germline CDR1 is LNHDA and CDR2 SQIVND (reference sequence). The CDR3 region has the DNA TGTGCCAGTAGTAGCCAGGCAGGGGGTCGGTATGGCTACACCTTC. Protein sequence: CASSSQAGGRYGYTF. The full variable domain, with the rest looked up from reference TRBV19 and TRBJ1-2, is DGGITQSPKYLFRKEGQNVTLSCEQNLNHDAMYWYRQDPGQGLRLIYYSQIVNDFQKGDIAEGYSVSREKKESFPLTVTSAQKNPTAFYLCASSSQAGGRYGYTFGSGTRLTVV.

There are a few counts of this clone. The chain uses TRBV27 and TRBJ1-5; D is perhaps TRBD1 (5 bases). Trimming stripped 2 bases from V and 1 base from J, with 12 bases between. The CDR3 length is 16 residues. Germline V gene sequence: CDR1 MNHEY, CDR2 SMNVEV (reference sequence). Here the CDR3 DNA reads TGTGCCAGCAGTTTAAAGGGGCTGCGGAGCAATCAGCCCCAGCATTTT. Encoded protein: CASSLKGLRSNQPQHF.

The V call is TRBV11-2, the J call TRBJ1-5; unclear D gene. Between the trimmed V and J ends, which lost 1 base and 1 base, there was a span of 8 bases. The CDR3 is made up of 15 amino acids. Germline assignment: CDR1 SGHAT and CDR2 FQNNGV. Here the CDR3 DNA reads TGTGCCAGCAGCTTAGGAGGGTTGAGCAATCAGCCCCAGCATTTT. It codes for CASSLGGLSNQPQHF.